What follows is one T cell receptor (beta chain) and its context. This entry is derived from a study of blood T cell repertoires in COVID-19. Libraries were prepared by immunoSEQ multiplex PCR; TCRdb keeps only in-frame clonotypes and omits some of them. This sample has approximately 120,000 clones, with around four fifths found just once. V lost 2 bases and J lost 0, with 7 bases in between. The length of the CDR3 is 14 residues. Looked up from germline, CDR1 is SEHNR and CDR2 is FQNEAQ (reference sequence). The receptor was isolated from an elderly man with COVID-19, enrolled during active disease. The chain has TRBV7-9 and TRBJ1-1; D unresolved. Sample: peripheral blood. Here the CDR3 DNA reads TGTGCCAGCAGCTTATCCACAGTGAACACTGAAGCTTTCTTT. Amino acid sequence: CASSLSTVNTEAFF.